A selection of T cell receptor beta chains follows, all from one sample in a study of cytomegalovirus exposure and HLA in healthy donors. Measured with immunoSEQ multiplex PCR; TCRdb has only the in-frame clones, and not every one. The profile shows about 160,000 clones, about 85% of them singletons. Sequenced material: PBMCs. These receptors were collected from a male donor in good health and CMV-seropositive. CDR3s include the opening cysteine and the closing phenylalanine or tryptophan. The D gene is left open where the match is weak. Part of the rows lack a size; the others show once, few, many or a class for expanded clones.

TRBV7-9	-	TRBJ1-2	-	CASSLALGEGGYTF	TGTGCCAGCAGCTTAGCGTTAGGGGAAGGAGGCTACACCTTC
TRBV27	-	TRBJ1-5	-	CAGSLRPTGNQPQHF	TGTGCCGGCAGTTTGAGGCCGACTGGGAATCAGCCCCAGCATTTT
TRBV6-5	-	TRBJ2-1	-	CASSYSRDEQFF	TGTGCCAGCAGTTACTCCAGGGATGAGCAGTTCTTC
TRBV25-1	-	TRBJ2-7	few	CASSGQGSRSYEQYF	TGTGCCAGCAGTGGGCAGGGCTCCCGTTCCTACGAGCAGTACTTC
TRBV19	-	TRBJ1-5	-	CASSRAGDSNQPQHF	TGTGCCAGTAGTAGAGCGGGGGATAGCAATCAGCCCCAGCATTTT
TRBV5-6	TRBD2	TRBJ2-3	-	CASSGKIAGNTDTQYF	TGTGCCAGCAGCGGGAAGATAGCGGGGAACACAGATACGCAGTATTTT
TRBV30	TRBD2	TRBJ2-2	-	CAWRPISGRYTGELFF	TGTGCCTGGAGGCCCATTAGCGGGAGATACACCGGGGAGCTGTTTTTT
TRBV14	-	TRBJ2-5	-	CASSPGTSPRLETQYF	TGTGCCAGCAGCCCCGGGACATCTCCCCGGCTTGAGACCCAGTACTTC
TRBV28	TRBD2	TRBJ2-7	-	CASIGGITYEQYF	TGTGCCAGCATCGGGGGGATTACCTACGAGCAGTACTTC
TRBV6-5	-	TRBJ2-7	-	CASSFGLQAYEQYF	TGTGCCAGCAGTTTCGGACTCCAAGCTTACGAGCAGTACTTC
TRBV12-5	-	TRBJ1-2	-	CASGLRGDGYTF	TGTGCTAGTGGCCTTCGCGGAGATGGCTACACCTTC
TRBV9	-	TRBJ1-4	-	CASSRRGGSEKLFF	TGTGCCAGCAGCCGTAGGGGAGGAAGTGAAAAACTGTTTTTT
TRBV5-4	-	TRBJ2-5	once	CASSSPGEETQYF	TGTGCCAGCAGCTCCCCGGGGGAGGAGACCCAGTACTTC
TRBV29-1	TRBD1	TRBJ2-1	-	CSVFRDRGYNEQFF	TGCAGCGTCTTCCGGGACAGGGGATACAATGAGCAGTTCTTC
TRBV10-3	-	TRBJ2-4	-	CAISSRREAKNIQYF	TGTGCCATCAGCTCGCGGAGGGAGGCCAAAAACATTCAGTACTTC